Each of the 4 T cell receptor beta chains below was sequenced from the same sample in a study of cytomegalovirus exposure and HLA in healthy donors. PCR primers comprised 60 Vbeta and 13 Jbeta primers. TCRdb's copy holds only in-frame clones and misses some; the assay was immunoSEQ multiplex PCR. The sample has about 110,000 clones; 82% are singletons. The sequencing input was PBMCs. The receptor source for this set is a man younger than 45 in good health and CMV-seropositive.

The sample holds one count of this clone. One end of the junction is discordant with germline, which a read error may explain. The rearrangement uses TRBV7-9 and TRBJ2-4; 12 bases are shared with TRBD2. The CDR3 length is 17 residues. Germline-derived CDR1 and CDR2 are SEHNR and FQNEAQ (reference sequence). The CDR3 sequence is CASSPTSGGLAKNSQYF. For the CDR3, the DNA is TGTGCCAGCAGTCCGACTAGCGGGGGCTTAGCCAAAAACAGTCAGTACTTC.

V usage is TRBV4-1 and J usage is TRBJ1-2; 10 bases match TRBD1. The CDR3 runs to 14 residues. Trimming took 1 base from V and 5 from J; bases not matched to a gene: 1. Germline V gene data show CDR1 as MGHRA and CDR2 as YSYEKL. CDR3 sequence reads: CASSQADRGYGYTF. The DNA for the CDR3 is TGCGCCAGCAGCCAAGCGGACAGGGGGTATGGCTACACCTTC.

The gene calls are TRBV19 and TRBJ1-2, with 9 bases fitting TRBD1. The CDR3 runs to 15 residues. Germline V gene lookup returns CDR1 LNHDA and CDR2 SQIVND (reference sequence). With V trimmed by 3 bases and J by 8 bases, 10 bases remained unmatched. CDR3 DNA: TGTGCCAGTAGTATTACAGGGGGCGGGGCTGGGGGCTACACCTTC. Translation gives CASSITGGGAGGYTF.

As regards this clone: Relative to the germline gene, one junction end is altered; a read error may explain this. The chain links TRBV6-5 to TRBJ2-4; 7 nucleotides line up with TRBD1. The CDR3 loop spans 15 amino acids. Germline V gene lookup returns CDR1 MNHEY and CDR2 SVGAGI. The CDR3 spells CASSTGDVAKNSQYF. In nucleotides, the CDR3 is TGTGCCAGCAGTACAGGGGACGTAGCCAAAAACAGTCAGTACTTC.